The 30 T cell receptor beta chains below come from one sample, sequenced in a study of blood T cell repertoires in COVID-19. Here immunoSEQ multiplex PCR was the method, and the copy in TCRdb shows in-frame clones only, minus some. The data show hundreds of thousands of clones, 85% seen once. The sequencing input was PBMCs or T cells enriched from blood (not recorded which). All receptors derive from a woman aged 30 to 39 who had been exposed to COVID-19.

The V and J genes are TRBV28 and TRBJ2-3, with 10 bases lining up with TRBD2. Losses at the gene ends were 3 bases for V and 5 bases for J; bases not matched to a gene: 17. This CDR3 is built from 19 residues. Germline CDR1 reads MDHEN; CDR2 reads SYDVKM. CDR3 sequence reads: CASSFPRLAGDDLGDTQYF. CDR3 DNA sequence: TGTGCCAGCAGTTTCCCACGGCTAGCGGGAGATGATTTGGGAGATACGCAGTATTTT.

The chain joins TRBV11-3 to TRBJ2-1, with 11 bases aligning to TRBD2. This CDR3 has 16 residues. The V gene end was trimmed by 1 base and the J gene end by 2 bases; junction bases not matched to a gene: 1. Germline CDR1 and CDR2: SGHNT and YENEEA. CDR3 nucleotide sequence: TGTGCCAGCAGCTTAGTACTAGCGGGAGCCTACAATGAGCAGTTCTTC. This translates into CASSLVLAGAYNEQFF.

The V call is TRBV6-5, the J call TRBJ2-7, with a possible D match to TRBD1 (6 bases). CDR1 MNHEY and CDR2 SVGAGI come from the germline V gene. CDR3 size: 14 residues. V dropped 2 bases and J dropped 2 bases, with 10 bases sitting between them. The CDR3 DNA follows: TGTGCCAGCAGTTACCCGGGACAAACCTACGAGCAGTACTTC. Translation gives CASSYPGQTYEQYF.

This chain connects TRBV6-5 to TRBJ2-7, with TRBD1 matching over 8 bases. J was trimmed by 0 bases and V by 7 bases; bases with no gene match: 8. The CDR3 loop spans 15 amino acids. Germline V CDR1 and CDR2: MNHEY, SVGAGI. The CDR3, as DNA: TGTGCCAGCACTCCCCTAGGGACAGGCTCCTACGAGCAGTACTTC. Translated, it gives CASTPLGTGSYEQYF.

The chain employs TRBV9 and TRBJ2-5, with 9 bases fitting TRBD2. CDR1 SGDLS and CDR2 YYNGEE come from the germline V gene. After removal of 0 bases from V and 4 bases from J, the junction contained 7 bases not matched to a gene. The CDR3 covers 16 residues. CDR3 DNA: TGTGCCAGCAGCGTAGGGGTTAGCGGGGGCGGAGAGACCCAGTACTTC. It encodes CASSVGVSGGGETQYF.

DNA for the CDR3: TGTGCCAGCAGCCAGAAGCGGGGGCTTTTCCACGAGCAGTACTTC. This encodes CASSQKRGLFHEQYF. This sequence joins TRBV11-1 and TRBJ2-7; TRBD2 matches at 8 bases. The V and J ends lost 5 bases and 5 bases, in that order; junction bases with no gene match: 11. The germline CDR1 and CDR2 sequences are SGHAT and FQDESV (reference sequence). The length of the CDR3 is 15 residues.

This chain connects TRBV30 to TRBJ1-1; D might be TRBD1 (5 bases). The CDR3 has 17 amino acids. CDR1 GTSNPN and CDR2 SVGIG come from the germline V gene (reference sequence). V shed 4 bases and J shed 0 bases, with 21 bases lying between them. CDR3 region: CAWTPIGQGGMNTEAFF. CDR3 DNA: TGTGCCTGGACCCCGATAGGGCAGGGTGGGATGAACACTGAAGCTTTCTTT.

The J gene is TRBJ1-1, the V gene TRBV4-1; tentative D call: TRBD1 (6 bases). Deletions cut 1 base from V and 0 bases from J, with 18 bases between. The germline V gene has CDR1 MGHRA and CDR2 YSYEKL. This CDR3 comprises 18 residues. The chain's CDR3 is CASSQGGGHRRMNTEAFF. The DNA for the CDR3 is TGCGCCAGCAGCCAAGGTGGGGGCCACCGTAGAATGAACACTGAAGCTTTCTTT.

This clone was detected only once. The V and J genes are TRBV25-1 and TRBJ2-5; perhaps TRBD1 as D (6 bases). Germline V gives CDR1 MGHDK, CDR2 SYGVNS. The ends were cut back, 4 bases at V and 4 bases at J, with 13 bases in the middle. The CDR3 is made up of 14 amino acids. The CDR3 spells CASSVTTGLETQYF. The CDR3 nucleotides are TGTGCCAGCAGTGTCACAACAGGGTTAGAGACCCAGTACTTC. Supplemented by reference TRBV25-1 and TRBJ2-5, the full variable domain reads EADIYQTPRYLVIGTGKKITLECSQTMGHDKMYWYQQDPGMELHLIHYSYGVNSTEKGDLSSESTVSRIRTEHFPLTLESARPSHTSQYLCASSVTTGLETQYFGPGTRLLVL.

J is TRBJ2-3 and V is TRBV7-3; TRBD1 matches at 7 bases. Germline trimming cut 4 bases from V and 5 bases from J; bases unmatched to any gene: 0. CDR1 is SGHTA, CDR2 FQGTGA, per germline. This CDR3 comprises 12 residues. CDR3 region: CASSSGGDTQYF. The CDR3 bases are TGTGCCAGCAGCTCAGGGGGAGATACGCAGTATTTT.

The chain employs TRBV28 and TRBJ2-1; D not certain. Germline CDR1 and CDR2: MDHEN and SYDVKM. The CDR3 spans 15 residues. V was shortened by 5 bases and J by 3 bases, with 14 bases between the two germline ends. CDR3 amino acids: CASSPASIGYNEQFF. The CDR3 DNA is TGTGCCAGCAGTCCCGCTAGTATAGGCTACAATGAGCAGTTCTTC.

This sequence joins TRBV9 and TRBJ1-2; maybe TRBD1 (5 bases). The length of the CDR3 is 14 residues. Trimming removed 4 bases at V and 3 bases at J, with 13 bases between. Germline assignment: CDR1 SGDLS and CDR2 YYNGEE. The CDR3 region has the DNA TGTGCCAGCAGCCCCGGGGGGGAGTACTATGGCTACACCTTC. This codes for CASSPGGEYYGYTF.

The rearrangement uses TRBV6-5 and TRBJ2-5, with TRBD1 as a possible D gene (6 bases). Germline-derived CDR1 and CDR2 are MNHEY and SVGAGI. This CDR3 has 13 residues. The CDR3 nucleotides read TGTGCGAGGACAGCGGACGGCCAAGAGACCCAGTACTTC. It translates to CARTADGQETQYF.

The rearrangement joins TRBV4-1 to TRBJ1-6; D is possibly TRBD1 (5 bases). In germline, CDR1 is MGHRA, CDR2 YSYEKL. The germline V and J ends were trimmed by 3 bases and 0 bases, with 12 bases remaining between them. The CDR3 runs 17 residues. This CDR3 reads CASSHDRMSSYNSPLHF. The CDR3 coding sequence is TGCGCCAGCAGCCATGACAGAATGAGCTCCTATAATTCACCCCTCCACTTT.

The chain links TRBV1 to TRBJ2-4; the table gives TRBD2 as D, unverified against the DNA. TRBV1 is annotated as a pseudogene. This CDR3 has 19 residues. The DNA for the CDR3 is TGCACCAGCAGAGATAGAGCGGGGGGGTTACGGTTAGCCAAAAACATTCAGTACTTC. Protein: CTSRDRAGGLRLAKNIQYF.

The V gene is TRBV30, the J gene TRBJ1-2; 8 positions agree with TRBD1. The J segment lost 0 bases and the V segment lost 4 bases, leaving 7 bases of the junction unmatched. The CDR3 runs to 15 residues. The V gene's germline CDR1 is GTSNPN and CDR2 SVGIG (reference sequence). The CDR3 region is CAWTRTGRTNYGYTF. The CDR3 DNA sequence: TGTGCCTGGACTCGGACAGGGCGTACTAACTATGGCTACACCTTC.

This clone came up once. The rearrangement uses TRBV11-1 and TRBJ1-2, with 7 bases fitting TRBD1. The V segment lost 5 bases and the J segment 5 bases; nucleotides outside the gene matches: 8. CDR1 and CDR2 (germline): SGHAT, FQDESV (reference sequence). This CDR3 has 14 amino acids. The CDR3 nucleotides read TGTGCCAGCAGCAATCCGGGACAGAAATATGGCTACACCTTC. Translated: CASSNPGQKYGYTF. Combining the CDR3 with reference TRBV11-1 and TRBJ1-2 gives the whole variable domain EAEVAQSPRYKITEKSQAVAFWCDPISGHATLYWYRQILGQGPELLVQFQDESVVDDSQLPKDRFSAERLKGVDSTLKIQPAELGDSAMYLCASSNPGQKYGYTFGSGTRLTVV.

This clone was observed a few times. This chain joins TRBV6-6 and TRBJ2-1; 9 bases are a match to TRBD1. Germline CDR1 reads MNHNY; CDR2 reads SVGAGI (reference sequence). J gave up 5 bases and V 2 bases, and 4 bases lay outside the gene matches. The CDR3 sequence is 15 residues long. CDR3 loop: CASSYGGQGHNEQFF. The CDR3 coding sequence is TGTGCCAGCAGTTACGGGGGACAGGGACACAATGAGCAGTTCTTC.

The rearrangement joins TRBV6-5 to TRBJ2-7; 10 bases fit TRBD2. Germline CDR1 is MNHEY and CDR2 is SVGAGI. The V and J ends lost 6 bases and 1 base, in that order; junction bases with no gene match: 6. CDR3 size: 15 residues. As DNA, the CDR3 is TGTGCCAGCAGGCTAGGACTAGCGGAATCCTACGAGCAGTACTTC. It encodes CASRLGLAESYEQYF.

The sample holds a few counts of this clone. The rearrangement uses TRBV27 and TRBJ1-1; 10 bases match TRBD1. This CDR3 contains 14 residues. From germline, CDR1 is MNHEY and CDR2 SMNVEV (reference sequence). Trimming at V came to 8 bases and at J to 4 bases, leaving 7 bases not matched to a gene. CDR3 sequence reads: CASHPRTGGTEAFF. The CDR3 DNA sequence: TGTGCCAGCCATCCGCGGACAGGGGGCACTGAAGCTTTCTTT.

V is TRBV6-2 or TRBV6-3 and J is TRBJ1-1; D might be TRBD1 (6 bases). The CDR3 consists of 16 residues. Germline lookup yields CDR1 MNHEY and CDR2 SVGEGT. Between the trimmed V and J ends, which lost 2 bases and 2 bases, there was a span of 15 bases. The CDR3 region has the DNA TGTGCCAGCAGTTACCCGAGGGGGGGCCTAAACACTGAAGCTTTCTTT. Translating it yields CASSYPRGGLNTEAFF.

A remark on this clone: Other DNA sequences within the sample encode an identical CDR3. This sequence joins TRBV28 and TRBJ2-7; 9 bases align to TRBD1. CDR1 is MDHEN and CDR2 is SYDVKM in the germline V gene. The V segment lost 2 bases and the J segment 1 base; nucleotides outside the gene matches: 0. CDR3 length: 14 residues. CDR3 protein: CASSLGTGSYEQYF. DNA for the CDR3: TGTGCCAGCAGTTTAGGGACAGGGTCCTACGAGCAGTACTTC. Full variable domain (remainder filled in from reference TRBV28 and TRBJ2-7): DVKVTQSSRYLVKRTGEKVFLECVQDMDHENMFWYRQDPGLGLRLIYFSYDVKMKEKGDIPEGYSVSREKKERFSLILESASTNQTSMYLCASSLGTGSYEQYFGPGTRLTVT.

This chain uses TRBV9 with TRBJ2-1; D gene unclear. The CDR3 is 13 amino acids. In germline, CDR1 is SGDLS, CDR2 YYNGEE. V was shortened by 1 base and J by 4 bases, with 6 bases between the two germline ends. This CDR3 is CASSVSFYNEQFF. As DNA, the CDR3 is TGTGCCAGCAGCGTAAGCTTTTACAATGAGCAGTTCTTC.

The chain recombines TRBV13 with TRBJ2-1, with D perhaps TRBD2 (6 bases). V lost 5 bases, J lost 6 bases, and 17 bases lay in between. Germline assignment: CDR1 PRHDT and CDR2 FYEKMQ (reference sequence). The CDR3 sequence is 15 residues long. CDR3 DNA: TGTGCCAGCAGCCATGGGACTGCCGGTGGCAATGAGCAGTTCTTC. It encodes CASSHGTAGGNEQFF.

The chain uses TRBV27 and TRBJ1-2; D perhaps matches TRBD1 (6 bases). The CDR3 runs to 15 residues. V was pared by 6 bases and J by 2 bases, with 16 bases between. CDR1 MNHEY and CDR2 SMNVEV come from the germline V gene (reference sequence). CDR3 bases: TGTGCCAGCAGACCCACAGGGTCAACAAACTATGGCTACACCTTC. Translated, it gives CASRPTGSTNYGYTF.

This clone has just a few counts. The J gene is TRBJ1-2, the V gene TRBV18; D is possibly TRBD1 (6 bases). V dropped 6 bases and J dropped 6 bases, with 14 bases sitting between them. This CDR3 has 13 amino acids. Germline V gene data show CDR1 as KGHSH and CDR2 as LQKENI. The CDR3 sequence is CASSKSGANGYTF. CDR3 bases: TGTGCCAGCTCTAAATCAGGGGCGAATGGCTACACCTTC.

The chain carries TRBV27 and TRBJ1-6; D might be TRBD1 (6 bases). Germline assignment: CDR1 MNHEY and CDR2 SMNVEV (reference sequence). Trimming took 2 bases from V and 8 from J, leaving 10 bases between them. The CDR3 is made up of 14 amino acids. The CDR3 DNA reads as TGTGCCAGCAGTTTACGGGGGGCAGATTCACCCCTCCACTTT. Translated, it gives CASSLRGADSPLHF.

The chain couples TRBV19 to TRBJ1-2; 7 bases line up with TRBD1. Germline V lookup: CDR1 LNHDA, CDR2 SQIVND (reference sequence). J lost 7 bases, V lost 6 bases, and 8 bases had no gene match. This CDR3 is built from 13 residues. DNA for the CDR3: TGTGCCAGTAGCCCGACAGGGATAGGTGGCTACACCTTC. It is translated as CASSPTGIGGYTF.

The chain combines TRBV13 with TRBJ2-7; D may be TRBD2 (6 bases). With 7 bases removed from V and 0 bases from J, the gap between germline ends came to 19 bases. The CDR3 is 16 residues long. Germline V gene sequence: CDR1 PRHDT, CDR2 FYEKMQ (reference sequence). For the CDR3, the DNA is TGTGCCAGCACCATTTTTGGGACTGCGGTCTCCTACGAGCAGTACTTC. This translates into CASTIFGTAVSYEQYF. Together with reference TRBV13 and TRBJ2-7, the CDR3 gives the full variable domain: AAGVIQSPRHLIKEKRETATLKCYPIPRHDTVYWYQQGPGQDPQFLISFYEKMQSDKGSIPDRFSAQQFSDYHSELNMSSLELGDSALYFCASTIFGTAVSYEQYFGPGTRLTVT.

This chain links TRBV2 with TRBJ1-2; the match to TRBD1 covers 10 bases. Trimming took 6 bases from V and 9 from J; bases not matched to a gene: 7. This CDR3 contains 13 residues. CDR1 is SNHLY and CDR2 is FYNNEI in the germline V gene. The CDR3 reads CASSNEGQGSYTF. In nucleotides, the CDR3 is TGTGCCAGCAGCAACGAGGGACAGGGGAGCTACACCTTC.